These T cell receptor beta chains were read from a single sample in a study of T cells in Graves' hyperthyroidism and ophthalmopathy. One entry per CDR3 protein, called by TCRdb with MiXCR from the multiplex PCR reads. The sample lists under 700,000 distinct CDR3 sequences; 35% to 55% were seen once. The material sequenced was peripheral blood or thyroid tissue (not recorded which). Every receptor here comes from a woman aged 18-29 years with Graves' hyperthyroidism. CDR3s include the opening cysteine and the closing phenylalanine or tryptophan. Fields, in order: V gene, D gene, J gene, clone size, CDR3 DNA, CDR3 protein. A D gene is named only where the DNA matches it firmly. Not every row has a clone size; where given, it reads once, few, many or a size class.

TRBV7-6	TRBD1	TRBJ1-5	few	TGTGCCAGCAGCCCCGGGGGACAGGGGGGAGATCAGCCCCAGCATTTT	CASSPGGQGGDQPQHF
TRBV7-3	TRBD1	TRBJ1-3	-	TGTGCCAGCAGCTTACGTGGGACAGGGATTTTCGGAAACACCATATATTTT	CASSLRGTGIFGNTIYF
TRBV10-3	TRBD1	TRBJ2-5	-	TGTGCCAGCAGTTGGGGGGTTGGGACAGGGAGCCCCCGGACCCAGTACTTC	CASSWGVGTGSPRTQYF
TRBV15	TRBD1	TRBJ2-5	many	TGTGCCACCAGCAGAGAGGACAGGTACCAAGAGACCCAGTACTTC	CATSREDRYQETQYF
TRBV10-3	TRBD1	TRBJ1-6	many	TGTGCCATCAGCCCCGACAGGGACTCACCCCTCCACTTT	CAISPDRDSPLHF
TRBV15	-	TRBJ2-5	-	TGTGCCACCAGCAGAGATTCCAGCGGAGGAGAGACCCAGTACTTC	CATSRDSSGGETQYF
TRBV20-1	-	TRBJ1-6	once	TGCAGTGCCCCCGCCGGAACTAGCAATCAGCCCCTCCACTTT	CSAPAGTSNQPLHF
TRBV7-9	-	TRBJ1-1	few	TGTGCCAGCAGCCGAGGCGGGAGCACTGAAGCTTTCTTT	CASSRGGSTEAFF
TRBV29-1	-	TRBJ2-7	-	TGCAGTGCGAGAGACAGCGAATTATCCTACGAGCAGTACTTC	CSARDSELSYEQYF
TRBV20-1	-	TRBJ2-7	-	TGCAGTGCTAGCTACACGGCGAGCTCCTACGAGCAGTACTTC	CSASYTASSYEQYF
TRBV15	-	TRBJ1-2	few	TGCGCCAGCAGCCCGCGCGGGGCAGTCTATGGCTACACCTTC	CASSPRGAVYGYTF
TRBV15	-	TRBJ2-7	-	TGTGCCACCAGCAGTGATCTACGGTCCTACGAGCAGTACTTC	CATSSDLRSYEQYF
TRBV10-3	-	TRBJ1-5	-	TGTGCCATCAGTGAGTCCAGCCAGGGGCAAGATCAGCCCCAGCATTTT	CAISESSQGQDQPQHF
TRBV7-2	-	TRBJ2-7	-	TGTGCCAGCAGCCAAATAGGCTACGAGCAGTACTTC	CASSQIGYEQYF
TRBV27	TRBD1	TRBJ1-1	-	TGTGCCACCACGACCCGGACAGGGGACACTGAAGCTTTCTTT	CATTTRTGDTEAFF
TRBV29-1	-	TRBJ2-6	-	TGCAGCGCCACGCTGGTCACAGGGGCCAACGTCCTGACTTTC	CSATLVTGANVLTF
TRBV20-1	-	TRBJ2-5	many	TGCAGTGCTAGAGGAGTTCGGGGACAAGAGACCCAGTACTTC	CSARGVRGQETQYF
TRBV20-1	-	TRBJ1-1	-	TGCAGTGCTAAATCTTTGCCGGGACGCCGGAACACTGAAGCTTTCTTT	CSAKSLPGRRNTEAFF
TRBV7-2	-	TRBJ2-5	once	TGTGCCAGCAGCTTAATTGAACGGGAGACCCAGTACTTC	CASSLIERETQYF
TRBV19	TRBD2	TRBJ2-5	-	TGTGCCAGTAGCCATAACCCTATGACTAGCGGGGCAACCAAAGAGACCCAGTACTTC	CASSHNPMTSGATKETQYF
TRBV24-1	-	TRBJ2-7	few	TGTGCCAGCTCACCACGGCCGACTAGTTACGAGCAGTACTTC	CASSPRPTSYEQYF
TRBV14	-	TRBJ1-6	many	TGTGCCAGCAGCCAAAACAATTCACCCCTCCACTTT	CASSQNNSPLHF
TRBV7-2	-	TRBJ1-5	-	TGTGCCAGCAGCCAAGTACGGAAAAGGGGCAATCAGCCCCAGCATTTT	CASSQVRKRGNQPQHF
TRBV20-1	TRBD1	TRBJ1-1	-	TGCAGTGCTAGAGACCCTCACAGGGGGCTGACCACTGAAGCTTTCTTT	CSARDPHRGLTTEAFF
TRBV25-1	TRBD2	TRBJ2-5	many	TGTGCCAGCAGTGCCCGAGCGGGAGGGCGAGAGACCCAGTACTTC	CASSARAGGRETQYF
TRBV10-3	TRBD2	TRBJ2-2	-	TGTGCCATCAGGGTGACTAGCGCGGGGACTAACACCGGGGAGCTGTTTTTT	CAIRVTSAGTNTGELFF
TRBV2	-	TRBJ2-1	-	TGTGCCAGCAGTGAAGAGGGCGGGCAGTTCTTC	CASSEEGGQFF
TRBV7-6	-	TRBJ1-4	few	TGTGCCAGCAGCCCCCATGAATCTGAAAAACTGTTTTTT	CASSPHESEKLFF
TRBV7-2	-	TRBJ2-7	few	TGTGCCAGCAGCCGATCGGGACGGAGGTCCCCCGAGCAGTACTTC	CASSRSGRRSPEQYF
TRBV20-1	TRBD2	TRBJ2-7	few	TGCAGTGCTAGAGATAGGCTAGCGGGAGAGTACGAGCAGTACTTC	CSARDRLAGEYEQYF
TRBV10-3	-	TRBJ1-4	-	TGTGCCATCAGTCGAGGGCGGATTCAGGCAACTAATGAAAAACCGTTTTTT	CAISRGRIQATNEKPFF
TRBV10-3	TRBD1	TRBJ1-4	-	TGTGCCAGCAGTTACTCGGTGGGACAGGAGAATGAAAAACTGTTTTTT	CASSYSVGQENEKLFF
TRBV19	-	TRBJ2-7	once	TGTGCCTGGAACCCACCTGCATCGTCCTACGAGCAGTACTTC	CAWNPPASSYEQYF
TRBV2	-	TRBJ1-1	many	TGTGCCAGCAGCGGACAGTCAGGCACTGAAGCTTTCTTT	CASSGQSGTEAFF
TRBV7-6	-	TRBJ2-7	-	TGTGCCAGCACCATTCAGGCCTACGAGCAGTACTTC	CASTIQAYEQYF
TRBV2	TRBD1	TRBJ2-2	-	TGTGCCAGCAGCCCAGACAGGGGGCCCACCGGGGAGCTGTTTTTT	CASSPDRGPTGELFF